One sample yielded the 8 T cell receptor beta chains listed below, sequenced in a study of blood T cells in healthy people across ages (dated by TCRdb to between 2015 and 2016). The library was made by 5' RACE. Sequencing instrument: Illumina HiSeq 2500. A second PCR of roughly 7 to 11 cycles was performed with a sample-barcoded 5' primer and a J-beta primer mix. TCRdb applied fastp at Q25 and MiXCR to the public reads, then kept only in-frame beta chains. Each entry merges the rows of one CDR3 protein and shows their most common DNA and genes. Within this sample are around 800,000 distinct CDR3 sequences, with 40% to 50% of them counted one time only. The ten largest clonotypes hold roughly 18% of the sample. The sequencing sample was made of blood. The receptors stem from a man aged 60 to 75 in good health.

This clonotype was recorded once. The CDR3 DNA sequence: TGTGCCAGCAGTGAGGGACAGGGATGGGCAGAGACCCAGTACTTC. As protein: CASSEGQGWAETQYF. The chain is built from TRBV12-3 or TRBV12-4 and TRBJ2-7; 9 positions match TRBD1. The J call is uncertain, as TRBJ2-5 better fits the DNA end. CDR3 length: 15 amino acids.

At least ten counts were recorded for this clonotype. CDR3 sequence (DNA): TGTGCCAGCAGCCCCGGACAGGGGGTAGAGACCCAGTACTTC. As protein: CASSPGQGVETQYF. This chain joins TRBV5-4 and TRBJ2-5; 10 bases are shared with TRBD1. J lost 4 bases, V lost 4 bases, and 4 bases had no gene match. Germline V lookup: CDR1 SGHNT, CDR2 YYREEE (reference sequence). This CDR3 has 14 amino acids.

V usage is TRBV10-3 and J usage is TRBJ2-2, with 7 nucleotides matching TRBD1. CDR3 length: 13 amino acids. Germline CDR1 and CDR2: ENHRY and SYGVKD. Trimming at V came to 6 bases and at J to 4 bases, leaving 2 bases not matched to a gene. The chain's CDR3 is CAIRRDSTGELFF. CDR3 in DNA: TGTGCCATCAGAAGGGACAGCACCGGGGAGCTGTTTTTT.

Regarding this clonotype: This may stem from a read error, because a much larger clone lies one nucleotide away. The J gene is TRBJ1-2, the V gene TRBV7-9; TRBD1 aligns across 7 bases. CDR3 length: 13 residues. In germline, CDR1 is SEHNR, CDR2 FQNEAQ (reference sequence). CDR3 nucleotide sequence: TGTGCCAACAGCTACTCAGGGGGAAAAGGCTACACCTTC. This codes for CANSYSGGKGYTF.

Comments on this clonotype: The CDR3 does not close with the conserved phenylalanine or tryptophan, likely indicating a read error. The chain recombines TRBV12-3 or TRBV12-4 with TRBJ2-3; no definite D call. The CDR3 spans 16 residues. V shed 6 bases and J shed 4 bases, with 20 bases lying between them. The CDR3 nucleotides are TGTGCCAGCAGCACCACCGGGCCCTATGGGGCAGATACGCAGTATTCT. It translates to CASSTTGPYGADTQYS.

Turning to this clonotype: The CDR3 ends on some other residue instead of the conserved phenylalanine or tryptophan, so this is likely a read error. The DNA is omitted, as the CDR3 cannot be located on it reliably, and the CDR3 follows TCRdb's listing. J is TRBJ2-2 and V is TRBV4-1; the table gives TRBD1 as D, unverified against the DNA. Germline V lookup: CDR1 MGHRA, CDR2 YSYEKL. The CDR3 is 8 amino acids long, termini counted. This CDR3 reads CASSLDDS.

This rearrangement joins TRBV5-1 to TRBJ2-5; 8 nucleotides align to TRBD1. V shed 5 bases, J shed 0 bases, and the junction held 3 bases outside the gene matches. The germline CDR1 and CDR2 sequences are SGHRS and YFSETQ. This CDR3 region has 14 residues. CDR3 DNA sequence: TGCGCCAGCAGTCGACAGGGGTACCAAGAGACCCAGTACTTC. It specifies CASSRQGYQETQYF.

This clonotype came up a few times. J is TRBJ2-7 and V is TRBV3-1; a possible D gene is TRBD1 (6 bases). The germline V gene encodes CDR1 LGHDT and CDR2 YNNKEL (reference sequence). The CDR3 consists of 14 residues. Trimming stripped 2 bases from V and 2 bases from J, with 10 bases between. CDR3 nucleotide sequence: TGTGCCAGCAGCCAAAGGACAGCGACCTACGAGCAGTACTTC. Protein: CASSQRTATYEQYF.